One and the same sample provided the 27 T cell receptor beta chains below, sequenced in a study of vaccination and CD4 T cells after COVID-19. The antigens for these receptors are not known. Treatment denoted: approximately nine-day PBMC culture with coronavirus spike peptide pools or control peptides (ViraFEST assay). Sequencing of the DNA from cultured CD4+ T cells was carried out with the Oncomine TCR Beta short-read assay. MiXCR was run by TCRdb on the PCR reads, yielding one entry per CDR3 protein. The profile shows 11,000 to 15,000 distinct CDR3 sequences, approximately 45% of them singletons. Sequences were obtained from cultured CD4+ T cells from blood. These receptors all come from a human donor with COVID-19.

The chain carries TRBV19 and TRBJ2-5; the match to TRBD1 covers 7 bases. Losses at the gene ends were 3 bases for V and 5 bases for J; bases not matched to a gene: 3. The CDR3 sequence is 13 residues long. Germline V lookup: CDR1 LNHDA, CDR2 SQIVND (reference sequence). In DNA, the CDR3 is TGTGCCAGTAGTATTACAGGGGCGGAGACCCAGTACTTC. It is translated as CASSITGAETQYF.

This clonotype was detected only a few times. The J gene is TRBJ2-1, the V gene TRBV6-1; the D gene is possibly TRBD2 (6 bases). V was pared by 5 bases and J by 8 bases, with 19 bases between. The CDR3 totals 15 residues. The germline CDR1 and CDR2 sequences are MNHNS and SASEGT. CDR3 protein: CASSPRGWNWYEQFF. CDR3 coding DNA: TGTGCCAGCAGTCCCCGGGGGTGGAATTGGTATGAGCAGTTCTTC.

This clonotype appeared a single time. The chain couples TRBV5-1 to TRBJ2-2; TRBD1 agrees at 8 bases. V was clipped by 5 bases and J by 4 bases; unmatched bases: 10. CDR1 and CDR2 (germline): SGHRS, YFSETQ. This CDR3 spans 16 amino acids. CDR3 sequence: CASRATGVPSTGELFF. The CDR3 region has the DNA TGCGCCAGCAGGGCGACAGGGGTTCCGAGCACCGGGGAGCTGTTTTTT.

The rearrangement links TRBV11-2 to TRBJ2-7; D gene ambiguous. Germline CDR1 and CDR2: SGHAT and FQNNGV. Trimming took off 5 bases at V and 0 bases at J, with 11 bases between the two ends. The CDR3 is 14 residues long. CDR3 coding DNA: TGTGCCAGCAGCCCCTGGGCGGACTCCTACGAGCAGTACTTC. Translating it yields CASSPWADSYEQYF.

This clonotype was seen more than once but under ten times. This rearrangement joins TRBV7-8 to TRBJ2-7; D unresolved. Germline V gene sequence: CDR1 SGHVS, CDR2 FQNEAQ. V shed 5 bases and J shed 2 bases, with 7 bases lying between them. The CDR3 is 12 residues long. CDR3 region: CASSRSPYEQYF. Here the CDR3 DNA reads TGTGCCAGCAGCCGATCCCCCTACGAGCAGTACTTC.

There are a few counts of this clonotype. The gene calls are TRBV20-1 and TRBJ2-3; D remains unclear. Germline V lookup: CDR1 DFQATT, CDR2 SNEGSKA (reference sequence). V dropped 0 bases and J dropped 4 bases, with 5 bases sitting between them. The CDR3 runs to 12 residues. DNA for the CDR3: TGCAGTGCTAGAGATTTAGCAGATACGCAGTATTTT. Its protein product is CSARDLADTQYF.

A note on this clonotype: The junction departs from germline at one end; a sequencing error may be responsible. The V and J genes are TRBV24-1 and TRBJ2-2; the D is unclear. The CDR3 has 13 residues. In germline, CDR1 is KGHDR, CDR2 SFDVKD. Here the CDR3 reads CASRHANTGELFF. The CDR3, as DNA: TGTGCCTCCAGACACGCGAACACCGGGGAGCTGTTTTTT.

The chain has TRBV6-1 and TRBJ2-2; TRBD1 aligns across 10 bases. The CDR3 runs 18 residues. The J segment lost 0 bases and the V segment lost 7 bases, leaving 11 bases of the junction unmatched. Germline values: CDR1 MNHNS, CDR2 SASEGT. In nucleotides, the CDR3 is TGTGCCAGCACCCTCCGTCCGGGACAGGGGACGAACACCGGGGAGCTGTTTTTT. Its protein product is CASTLRPGQGTNTGELFF.

This clonotype appeared once. This chain uses TRBV6-5 with TRBJ1-4, with 7 bases fitting TRBD1. The germline CDR1 and CDR2 sequences are MNHEY and SVGAGI. V was clipped by 4 bases and J by 1 base; unmatched bases: 3. The CDR3 is 15 amino acids. The CDR3 region has the DNA TGTGCCAGCAGTTCTACAGGGGTAACTAATGAAAAACTGTTTTTT. It yields the protein CASSSTGVTNEKLFF.

This chain uses TRBV7-2 with TRBJ1-4, with a tentative D call TRBD1 (5 bases). CDR1 is SGHTA, CDR2 FQGNSA, per germline. Trimming left V 6 bases short and J 3 bases short, with 11 bases between. This CDR3 region has 14 residues. CDR3 bases: TGTGCCAGCAGAGGGGTATACGCTAATGAAAAACTGTTTTTT. Protein product: CASRGVYANEKLFF.

V and J are TRBV5-5 and TRBJ1-1, with TRBD1 matching over 7 bases. The CDR3 loop spans 16 amino acids. CDR1 and CDR2 from the germline V gene are SGHKS and YYEKEE (reference sequence). After removal of 0 bases from V and 0 bases from J, the junction contained 5 bases not matched to a gene. CDR3 nucleotide sequence: TGTGCCAGCAGCTTGGGGACAGGTACCATGAACACTGAAGCTTTCTTT. This sequence encodes CASSLGTGTMNTEAFF.

The table lists this clonotype with a few counts. The J gene is TRBJ2-5, the V gene TRBV7-3, with D tentatively TRBD1 or TRBD2 (5 bases each). Deletions cut 2 bases from V and 3 bases from J, with 19 bases between. The CDR3 sequence is 17 residues long. Germline CDR1 and CDR2: SGHTA and FQGTGA. The CDR3 DNA reads as TGTGCCAGCAGCTTAGGAGAGCCGGGACCCGTTAAAGAGACCCAGTACTTC. It translates to CASSLGEPGPVKETQYF.

This chain connects TRBV7-9 to TRBJ2-1; D is unclear. The germline V gene has CDR1 SEHNR and CDR2 FQNEAQ (reference sequence). Trimming removed 6 bases from V and 5 bases from J, with 11 bases in between. The length of the CDR3 is 13 residues. The DNA for the CDR3 is TGTGCCAGCAGAAATACAGTGAACAATGAGCAGTTCTTC. Protein sequence: CASRNTVNNEQFF. The entire variable domain, with the rest obtained from reference TRBV7-9 and TRBJ2-1, is as follows: DTGVSQNPRHKITKRGQNVTFRCDPISEHNRLYWYRQTLGQGPEFLTYFQNEAQLEKSRLLSDRFSAERPKGSFSTLEIQRTEQGDSAMYLCASRNTVNNEQFFGPGTRLTVL.

The chain has TRBV6-5 and TRBJ2-7, with TRBD2 matching over 7 bases. Germline V gives CDR1 MNHEY, CDR2 SVGAGI. With V trimmed by 4 bases and J by 2 bases, 14 bases remained unmatched. The CDR3 loop spans 17 amino acids. CDR3 sequence (DNA): TGTGCCAGCAGTTCCCTCTTCCGTTGGGCGGGGGCCTACGAGCAGTACTTC. Translated, it gives CASSSLFRWAGAYEQYF.

The chain links TRBV20-1 to TRBJ2-5; 13 positions match TRBD2. CDR3 length equals 18 residues. The J segment lost 7 bases and the V segment lost 2 bases, leaving 16 bases of the junction unmatched. Germline V gene lookup returns CDR1 DFQATT and CDR2 SNEGSKA (reference sequence). This CDR3 reads CSARFFRLLAGGPGTQYF. Here the CDR3 DNA reads TGCAGTGCTAGATTCTTCCGGTTACTAGCGGGGGGGCCGGGGACCCAGTACTTC.

This chain joins TRBV28 and TRBJ2-7; TRBD2 might be the D (5 bases). Germline V gene sequence: CDR1 MDHEN, CDR2 SYDVKM. The CDR3 has 14 amino acids. The V end was cut by 4 bases, the J end by 8 bases, with 18 bases between. The CDR3 region is CASSYPRTDLQQYF. DNA of the CDR3: TGTGCCAGCAGTTACCCCCGGACTGATCTCCAGCAGTACTTC.

This clonotype was seen a handful of times. V gene TRBV20-1 combines with J gene TRBJ1-1; D might be TRBD1 (6 bases). Germline V lookup: CDR1 DFQATT, CDR2 SNEGSKA (reference sequence). The CDR3 totals 15 residues. Trimming took off 1 base at V and 0 bases at J, with 12 bases between the two ends. DNA for the CDR3: TGCAGTGCTAGAGTTCCGGCAGGGGTGAACACTGAAGCTTTCTTT. It codes for CSARVPAGVNTEAFF.

V usage is TRBV12-3 or TRBV12-4 and J usage is TRBJ1-2, with TRBD1 identical over 10 bases. The CDR3 is made up of 15 amino acids. V gave up 6 bases and J gave up 6 bases; unmatched junction bases: 10. The CDR3 DNA reads as TGTGCCAGCAGGCCAGACAGGGGGCTTTGGGATGGCTACACCTTC. Its protein is CASRPDRGLWDGYTF.

This chain joins TRBV6-2 or TRBV6-3 and TRBJ1-3; D gene unclear. Trimming pared 7 bases from V and 0 bases from J, leaving 1 base between. The CDR3 totals 11 residues. Per the germline V gene, CDR1 is MNHEY and CDR2 is SVGEGT. The CDR3 sequence: CASTSGNTIYF. CDR3 bases: TGTGCCAGCACCTCTGGAAACACCATATATTTT.

This chain connects TRBV19 to TRBJ1-4; D is unresolved. The CDR3 totals 12 residues. Germline lookup yields CDR1 LNHDA and CDR2 SQIVND (reference sequence). V dropped 0 bases and J dropped 10 bases, with 6 bases sitting between them. CDR3 nucleotides: TGTGCCAGTAGTATAGAGGGTGCAAAACTGTTTTTT. Residues: CASSIEGAKLFF.

With regard to this clonotype: Here the CDR3 omits its conserved ending phenylalanine or tryptophan, so a read error is the likely source. V and J are TRBV6-1 and TRBJ1-5; 7 bases are a match to TRBD1. CDR3 length: 15 amino acids. Germline CDR1 and CDR2: MNHNS and SASEGT. The ends lost 8 bases at V and 6 bases at J; junction bases unmatched: 13. CDR3 coding DNA: TGTGCCAGCGAACAGGGGACAACACGAAGTCAGCCCCAGCATCTT. It codes for CASEQGTTRSQPQHL.

The CDR3 region is CASSHRGTGYQETQYF. The CDR3 nucleotides are TGTGCCAGCAGCCACAGGGGTACCGGGTACCAAGAGACCCAGTACTTC. The chain links TRBV28 to TRBJ2-5; 7 nucleotides line up with TRBD1. There are 16 residues in the CDR3. The ends lost 6 bases at V and 0 bases at J; junction bases unmatched: 10. Germline CDR1 MDHEN, CDR2 SYDVKM.

CDR3 amino acids: CASSPSVEQFF. CDR3 in DNA: TGTGCCAGCAGTCCTTCTGTTGAGCAGTTCTTC. The chain uses TRBV12-3 or TRBV12-4 and TRBJ2-1, with no clear D. The CDR3 sequence is 11 residues long. The V and J ends lost 5 bases and 9 bases respectively, with 8 bases between them.

The gene calls are TRBV29-1 and TRBJ2-2; tentative D call: TRBD1 (6 bases). The V end was cut by 4 bases, the J end by 3 bases, with 6 bases between. Germline loops: CDR1 SQVTM, CDR2 ANQGSEA. This CDR3 has 12 residues. The CDR3 loop is CSVGQDTGELFF. In nucleotides, the CDR3 is TGCAGCGTTGGACAGGACACCGGGGAGCTGTTTTTT.

The CDR3 coding sequence is TGTGCCAGCAACAAACTAACGGATTCTCAGCCCCAGCATTTT. This codes for CASNKLTDSQPQHF. The J gene is TRBJ1-5, the V gene TRBV6-1; D is uncertain. The germline gives CDR1 MNHNS, CDR2 SASEGT. This CDR3 is 14 amino acids long. The ends were cut back, 7 bases at V and 6 bases at J, with 16 bases in the middle.

The J gene is TRBJ1-2, the V gene TRBV20-1; a possible D gene is TRBD1 (6 bases). CDR1 is DFQATT and CDR2 is SNEGSKA in the germline V gene (reference sequence). V was cut by 5 bases and J by 0 bases, with 10 bases left in between. There are 13 residues in the CDR3. In nucleotides, the CDR3 is TGCAGTGCTCACAGGGACACTAACTATGGCTACACCTTC. As protein: CSAHRDTNYGYTF.

There are a few counts of this clonotype. V gene TRBV20-1 combines with J gene TRBJ2-3, with D possibly being TRBD2 (5 bases). Germline assignment: CDR1 DFQATT and CDR2 SNEGSKA (reference sequence). The V gene lost 5 bases and the J gene lost 4 bases, with 13 bases spanning the gap. The CDR3 spans 13 residues. The CDR3, as DNA: TGCAGTGCTTCGGGCCCCGGGGCAGATACGCAGTATTTT. Translated, it gives CSASGPGADTQYF.